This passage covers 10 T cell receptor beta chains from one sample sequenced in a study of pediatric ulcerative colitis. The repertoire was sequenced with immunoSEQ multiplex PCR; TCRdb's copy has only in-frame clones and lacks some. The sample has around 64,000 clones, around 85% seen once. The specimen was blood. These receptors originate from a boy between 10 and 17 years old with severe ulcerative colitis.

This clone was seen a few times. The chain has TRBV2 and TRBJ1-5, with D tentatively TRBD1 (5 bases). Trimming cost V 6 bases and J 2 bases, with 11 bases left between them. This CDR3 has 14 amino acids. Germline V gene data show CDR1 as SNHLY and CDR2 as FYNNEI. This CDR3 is CASRKGHGNQPQHF. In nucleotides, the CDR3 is TGTGCCAGCAGGAAGGGGCATGGCAATCAGCCCCAGCATTTT.

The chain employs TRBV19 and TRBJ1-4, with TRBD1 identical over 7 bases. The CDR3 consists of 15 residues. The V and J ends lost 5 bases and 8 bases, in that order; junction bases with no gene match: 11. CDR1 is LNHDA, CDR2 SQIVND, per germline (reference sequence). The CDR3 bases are TGTGCCAGTAGTGTTCAACAGGGGCCTCCCGAAAAACTGTTTTTT. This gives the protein CASSVQQGPPEKLFF.

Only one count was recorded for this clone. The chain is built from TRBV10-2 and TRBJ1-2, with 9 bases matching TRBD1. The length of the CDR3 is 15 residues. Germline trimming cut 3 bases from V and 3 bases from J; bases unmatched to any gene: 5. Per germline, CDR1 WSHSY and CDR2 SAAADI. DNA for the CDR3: TGCGCCAGCAGTGAAGGGACAGGGAGGGACTATGGCTACACCTTC. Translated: CASSEGTGRDYGYTF.

CDR3 region: CASSLAEQGKDGYTF. Written as DNA, the CDR3 is TGTGCCAGCAGCTTAGCCGAACAGGGGAAAGATGGCTACACCTTC. V is TRBV7-9 and J is TRBJ1-2, with 7 bases that match TRBD1. In germline, CDR1 is SEHNR, CDR2 FQNEAQ (reference sequence). The CDR3 covers 15 residues. The J segment lost 6 bases and the V segment lost 0 bases, leaving 7 bases of the junction unmatched.

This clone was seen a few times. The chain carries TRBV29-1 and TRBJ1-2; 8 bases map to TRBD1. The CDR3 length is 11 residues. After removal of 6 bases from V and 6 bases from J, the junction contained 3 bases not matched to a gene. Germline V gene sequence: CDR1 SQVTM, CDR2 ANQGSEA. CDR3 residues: CSVRTGNGYTF. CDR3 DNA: TGCAGCGTGAGGACAGGGAATGGCTACACCTTC.

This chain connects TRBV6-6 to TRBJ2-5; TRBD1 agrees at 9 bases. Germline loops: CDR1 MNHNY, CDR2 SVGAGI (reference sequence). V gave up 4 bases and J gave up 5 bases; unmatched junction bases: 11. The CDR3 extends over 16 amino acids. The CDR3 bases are TGTGCCAGCAGTTCCCGCCTCGGGACAGGGTTCGAGACCCAGTACTTC. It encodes CASSSRLGTGFETQYF.

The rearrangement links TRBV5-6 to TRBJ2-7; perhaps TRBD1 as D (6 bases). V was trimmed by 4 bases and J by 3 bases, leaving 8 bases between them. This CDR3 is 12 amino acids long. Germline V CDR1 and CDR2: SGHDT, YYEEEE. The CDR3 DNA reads TGTGCCAGCAGCCAGACAGGCTACGAGCAGTACTTC. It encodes CASSQTGYEQYF.

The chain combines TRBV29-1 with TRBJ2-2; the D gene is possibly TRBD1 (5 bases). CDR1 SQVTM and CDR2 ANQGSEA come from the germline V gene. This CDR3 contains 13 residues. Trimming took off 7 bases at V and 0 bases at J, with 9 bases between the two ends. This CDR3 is CSARQTNTGELFF. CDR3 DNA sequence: TGCAGCGCCAGACAGACGAACACCGGGGAGCTGTTTTTT.

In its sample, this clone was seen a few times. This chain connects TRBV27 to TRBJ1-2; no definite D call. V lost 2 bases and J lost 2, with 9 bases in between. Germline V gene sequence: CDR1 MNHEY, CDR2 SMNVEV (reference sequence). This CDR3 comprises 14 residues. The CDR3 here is CASSLNHGNYGYTF. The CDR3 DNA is TGTGCCAGCAGTTTAAATCACGGCAACTATGGCTACACCTTC.

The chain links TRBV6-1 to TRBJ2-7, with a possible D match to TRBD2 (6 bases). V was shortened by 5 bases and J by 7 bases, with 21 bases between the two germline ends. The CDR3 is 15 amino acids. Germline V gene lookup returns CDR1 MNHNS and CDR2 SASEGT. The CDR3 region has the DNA TGTGCCAGCAGTCGAGGGGCGGGGTTCCCAGCGGAGCAGTACTTC. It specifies CASSRGAGFPAEQYF.